Included here is one T cell receptor beta chain sequence, with context. Antigen unknown. These data are taken from a study of human versus mouse CDR3 diversity and MHC coevolution. About the study: Valid reads per sample ranged from 0.6 x 10^7 to 1.6 x 10^7.

Assay: immunoSEQ multiplex PCR; the TCRdb copy retains only in-frame clones and omits some. The table includes roughly 86,000 clones, about 93% detected once. Overall study results and limits: Humans had the largest estimated TCR beta repertoire, 1.5 million to 2 million clonotypes. Mice had fewer CDR3 deletions and insertions than humans on average.

Per the germline V gene, CDR1 is LNHNV and CDR2 is YYDKDF (reference sequence). V was cut by 1 base and J by 7 bases, with 13 bases left in between. The CDR3 totals 15 residues. The clonotype was recovered from a person between 25 and 70 years old in good health. The genes are TRBV15 and TRBJ2-2, with D possibly TRBD1 on 6 matching bases. Material for sequencing was naive CD4+ T cells from blood. As to subset: CD45RO-negative CD62L-positive naive CD4 T cells. The chain's CDR3 is CATSRGGRGIGELFF. CDR3 nucleotide sequence: TGTGCCACCAGCAGAGGGGGTAGGGGGATCGGGGAGCTGTTTTTT.